This T cell receptor beta chain was captured by sequencing in a study of blood T cell repertoires in COVID-19. Looking at the study overall: Both acute and convalescent COVID-19 samples were obtained from the United States, Italy and Spain. T cells, B-cell-depleted T cells, or PBMCs provided the cDNA or gDNA that served as material.

The CDR3 length is 16 residues. Germline values: CDR1 SNHLY, CDR2 FYNNEI. With V trimmed by 0 bases and J by 2 bases, 7 bases remained unmatched. Authors' analysis steps: The assay estimated nucleated cells by amplifying reference gene primers. Sequencing was performed with immunoSEQ multiplex PCR; in TCRdb, only in-frame clones are kept and a portion is missing. From that table come the V and J calls and clone size; the DNA was used to work out D and trimming. Of some 250,000 clones detected, more than 70% appear once; the ten largest clones hold 9% to 15%. This clone came up once. This TCR was recovered from a man older than 75 with acute or convalescent COVID-19. The rearrangement uses TRBV2 and TRBJ2-7, with 7 nucleotides matching TRBD2. Material for sequencing was peripheral blood. CDR3 in amino acids: CASSEARLADPYEQYF. CDR3 in DNA: TGTGCCAGCAGTGAAGCCCGGCTAGCGGATCCCTACGAGCAGTACTTC.